A single sample gave rise to the 27 T cell receptor beta chains below, sequenced in a study of T cells in Graves' hyperthyroidism and ophthalmopathy. Regions amplified from RNA transcripts were the TCR beta CDR3 regions. In the first-round RT-PCR of the TCR CDR3, the HTBI primer set was used. MiXCR, applied by TCRdb to the multiplex PCR reads, yields one record per CDR3 protein. In the table there are fewer than 550,000 distinct CDR3 sequences, 15% to 19% of which are singletons. Sequenced sample: blood. The receptors were sampled from a woman aged 18-29 years with Graves' hyperthyroidism.

The chain recombines TRBV18 with TRBJ2-6; 9 positions match TRBD1. The trim removed 5 bases at V and 1 base at J, leaving 6 bases unmatched. Looked up from germline, CDR1 is KGHSH and CDR2 is LQKENI. This CDR3 region has 17 residues. This CDR3 reads CASSSGTGWSGANVLTF. In nucleotides, the CDR3 is TGTGCCAGCTCATCCGGGACAGGGTGGTCTGGGGCCAACGTCCTGACTTTC.

The CDR3 DNA reads as TGTGCCAGTAGCGGTCCCGGGACAGGGACGGGCACTGAAGCTTTCTTT. Its protein product is CASSGPGTGTGTEAFF. V is TRBV19 and J is TRBJ1-1; 9 bases map to TRBD1. V was pared by 6 bases and J by 4 bases, with 12 bases of the junction left unmatched. The CDR3 is 16 residues long. Germline V gene data show CDR1 as LNHDA and CDR2 as SQIVND (reference sequence).

Ten or more counts support this clonotype. The chain employs TRBV28 and TRBJ1-2; no firm D call. This CDR3 has 16 amino acids. Germline lookup yields CDR1 MDHEN and CDR2 SYDVKM. Trimming pared 3 bases from V and 3 bases from J, leaving 17 bases between. As DNA, the CDR3 is TGTGCCAGCAGTTTCCATACACCTGAAGACTACTATGGCTACACCTTC. Protein product: CASSFHTPEDYYGYTF.

The chain combines TRBV4-1 with TRBJ2-5, with TRBD1 matching over 7 bases. Germline CDR1 MGHRA, CDR2 YSYEKL. This CDR3 is built from 15 residues. J gave up 5 bases and V 0 bases, and 6 bases lay outside the gene matches. CDR3 bases: TGCGCCAGCAGCCAAGATTGGAGAGGGGGCGAGACCCAGTACTTC. Its protein is CASSQDWRGGETQYF.

This clonotype was picked up many times. V gene TRBV7-2 combines with J gene TRBJ2-1; 11 bases map to TRBD2. The junction had 3 bases not matched to a gene; V was cut back by 1 base and J by 4 bases. The germline V gene encodes CDR1 SGHTA and CDR2 FQGNSA. CDR3 size: 16 residues. The CDR3 protein is CASSLVTSGGYNEQFF. CDR3 coding DNA: TGTGCCAGCAGCTTAGTAACTAGCGGGGGATACAATGAGCAGTTCTTC.

This clonotype was detected many times. V and J are TRBV12-3 or TRBV12-4 and TRBJ2-3; TRBD2 matches at 13 bases. This CDR3 region has 16 residues. V shed 6 bases and J 3 bases; nucleotides not matched to a gene: 6. CDR3 DNA sequence: TGTGCCAGCAGGATGGGACTAGCGGGGTCGACAGATACGCAGTATTTT. Translating it yields CASRMGLAGSTDTQYF.

With regard to this clonotype: A single base separates this from a much larger clone, so it may be a read error. This rearrangement joins TRBV12-3 or TRBV12-4 to TRBJ2-5; D gene unclear. With 6 bases removed from V and 5 bases from J, the gap between germline ends came to 22 bases. The CDR3 contains 16 residues. In DNA, the CDR3 is TGTGCCAGCAGCCTCAGAGGATCTAGTGCGAGGGAGACCCAGTACTTC. Protein sequence: CASSLRGSSARETQYF.

There are many counts of this clonotype. V gene TRBV12-3 or TRBV12-4 combines with J gene TRBJ2-1, with D unresolved. CDR3 length: 13 amino acids. V lost 3 bases and J lost 5, with 8 bases in between. The CDR3 here is CASSFNLNNEQFF. The DNA for the CDR3 is TGTGCCAGCAGTTTTAATCTGAACAATGAGCAGTTCTTC.

This clonotype was seen ten or more times. The genes are TRBV6-1 and TRBJ1-5; 7 nucleotides match TRBD1. With V trimmed by 6 bases and J by 1 base, 6 bases remained unmatched. This CDR3 is 15 amino acids long. Germline CDR1 reads MNHNS; CDR2 reads SASEGT. The CDR3 sequence is CASSHRDRSNQPQHF. CDR3 in DNA: TGTGCCAGCAGCCACCGGGACAGAAGCAATCAGCCCCAGCATTTT.

This chain connects TRBV10-3 to TRBJ1-1; 7 bases match TRBD1. The germline gives CDR1 ENHRY, CDR2 SYGVKD. The J segment lost 1 base and the V segment lost 3 bases, leaving 14 bases of the junction unmatched. The CDR3 has 18 amino acids. As DNA, the CDR3 is TGTGCCATCAGTGAAACCCTAAATGCGGCAGGGGGGAACACTGAAGCTTTCTTT. This codes for CAISETLNAAGGNTEAFF.

This clonotype was seen ten or more times. The V gene is TRBV2, the J gene TRBJ1-5, with 9 bases fitting TRBD1. The CDR3 contains 16 residues. Unmatched junction bases numbered 7, after V lost 5 bases and J lost 2 bases. Germline CDR1 SNHLY, CDR2 FYNNEI. The CDR3, as DNA: TGTGCCAGCAGTTACAGGGGGCCCAAGGGCAATCAGCCCCAGCATTTT. Translated, it gives CASSYRGPKGNQPQHF.

This clonotype was seen repeatedly, ten times or more. This chain joins TRBV28 and TRBJ2-2, with 8 bases aligning to TRBD1. The CDR3 consists of 17 residues. The V and J ends lost 3 bases and 1 base, in that order; junction bases with no gene match: 7. Germline values: CDR1 MDHEN, CDR2 SYDVKM. DNA for the CDR3: TGTGCCAGCAGTTTTCCCCCAGGACAGGGGAACACCGGGGAGCTGTTTTTT. It translates to CASSFPPGQGNTGELFF.

V usage is TRBV4-2 and J usage is TRBJ2-1, with 8 positions matching TRBD2. Per germline, CDR1 LGHNA and CDR2 YNFKEQ. The CDR3 runs 15 residues. Trimming removed 2 bases from V and 9 bases from J; junction bases left unmatched: 9. As DNA, the CDR3 is TGTGCCAGCAGCCAATTAGCGGGGCGGCACGGTGAGCAGTTCTTC. The encoded protein is CASSQLAGRHGEQFF.

This clonotype was seen repeatedly, ten times or more. The chain joins TRBV20-1 to TRBJ1-2; 11 nucleotides match TRBD1. The germline CDR1 and CDR2 sequences are DFQATT and SNEGSKA (reference sequence). After removal of 3 bases from V and 4 bases from J, the junction contained 4 bases not matched to a gene. This CDR3 is 14 amino acids long. Here the CDR3 DNA reads TGCAGTGCTAGGGGGACAGGGGGGTTCTATGGCTACACCTTC. Amino acid sequence: CSARGTGGFYGYTF.

This clonotype has ten or more counts. V usage is TRBV20-1 and J usage is TRBJ2-1; the D is unclear. The CDR3 extends over 14 amino acids. Trimming shortened V by 1 base and J by 7 bases, and 14 bases separated the two germline ends. Germline V gene sequence: CDR1 DFQATT, CDR2 SNEGSKA (reference sequence). The CDR3 DNA is TGCAGTGCTAGAGGCGGCAGAACCTTGAATGAGCAGTTCTTC. This gives the protein CSARGGRTLNEQFF.

The CDR3 nucleotides read TGCAGTGCTAGAAGGGGTAGGGACATTCAGTACTTC. Its protein product is CSARRGRDIQYF. This rearrangement joins TRBV20-1 to TRBJ2-4, with TRBD1 as a possible D gene (5 bases). Germline V CDR1 and CDR2: DFQATT, SNEGSKA (reference sequence). The length of the CDR3 is 12 residues. V lost 2 bases and J 8 bases, leaving 10 bases between the germline ends.

This clonotype was detected a few times. The chain carries TRBV20-1 and TRBJ2-2, with 13 nucleotides matching TRBD2. Looked up from germline, CDR1 is DFQATT and CDR2 is SNEGSKA (reference sequence). The CDR3 covers 20 residues. The V gene end was trimmed by 1 base and the J gene end by 4 bases; junction bases not matched to a gene: 15. The CDR3 sequence is CSARADIRLAGGSGTGELFF. Written as DNA, the CDR3 is TGCAGTGCTAGAGCTGACATCAGACTAGCGGGAGGTTCAGGCACCGGGGAGCTGTTTTTT.

In this sample, this clonotype turned up a few times. The chain has TRBV5-6 and TRBJ2-3; TRBD1 might be the D (7 bases). V lost 5 bases, J lost 4 bases, and 17 bases lay in between. Germline V gene data show CDR1 as SGHDT and CDR2 as YYEEEE. The CDR3 consists of 15 residues. In nucleotides, the CDR3 is TGTGCCAGCAGTACCAGACAGGGAGGCGCAGATACGCAGTATTTT. Protein product: CASSTRQGGADTQYF.

This clonotype was detected many times. This rearrangement joins TRBV6-5 to TRBJ2-1; D uncertain. The germline CDR1 and CDR2 sequences are MNHEY and SVGAGI. This CDR3 spans 15 amino acids. V lost 0 bases and J 0 bases, leaving 6 bases between the germline ends. The CDR3 region has the DNA TGTGCCAGCAGTTACTCGGCGGTCTCCTACAATGAGCAGTTCTTC. Its translation is CASSYSAVSYNEQFF.

This clonotype was counted ten times or more. The chain has TRBV7-9 and TRBJ2-7; D possibly corresponds to TRBD2 (6 bases). The CDR3 contains 13 residues. The V end was cut by 8 bases, the J end by 1 base, with 12 bases between. Germline CDR1 reads SEHNR; CDR2 reads FQNEAQ (reference sequence). CDR3 region: CASQPGRSYEQYF. The CDR3 nucleotides are TGTGCCAGCCAACCAGGGAGGTCCTACGAGCAGTACTTC.

This clonotype was picked up one time. Mismatch with germline at one junction end may stem from a read error. The CDR3 reads CATSRDTWTGGTREWLF. The CDR3 DNA follows: TGTGCCACCAGCAGAGACACCTGGACAGGGGGAACGCGGGAATGGCTCTTC. The rearrangement uses TRBV15 and TRBJ2-1, with TRBD1 matching 10 bases. The length of the CDR3 is 17 residues. The V gene's germline CDR1 is LNHNV and CDR2 YYDKDF (reference sequence). Full variable domain (missing parts from reference TRBV15 and TRBJ2-1): DAMVIQNPRYQVTQFGKPVTLSCSQTLNHNVMYWYQQKSSQAPKLLFHYYDKDFNNEADTPDNFQSRRPNTSFCFLDIRSPGLGDTAMYLCATSRDTWTGGTREWLFGPGTRLTVL.

At least ten counts were recorded for this clonotype. The chain combines TRBV6-1 with TRBJ1-1, with TRBD1 matching over 8 bases. The CDR3 has 15 amino acids. V was pared by 6 bases and J by 0 bases, with 6 bases of the junction left unmatched. The germline gives CDR1 MNHNS, CDR2 SASEGT. CDR3 nucleotide sequence: TGTGCCAGCAGAACCCCAGGGGGCCTGAACACTGAAGCTTTCTTT. It codes for CASRTPGGLNTEAFF.

To note about this clonotype: This sequence may be a read error, since a much larger clone differs from it by one base. V is TRBV6-1 and J is TRBJ2-3; D gene ambiguous. Per germline, CDR1 MNHNS and CDR2 SASEGT. Trimming stripped 7 bases from V and 1 base from J, with 15 bases between. The CDR3 is 15 residues long. The CDR3, as DNA: TGTGCCAGCACCGAGTCCATAAGGGGCACAGATACGCAGTATTTT. Translated: CASTESIRGTDTQYF.

The sample holds a few counts of this clonotype. As the CDR3 is not closed by the conserved phenylalanine or tryptophan, this likely results from a read error. The rearrangement uses TRBV18 and TRBJ2-1, with 10 bases lining up with TRBD2. V shed 5 bases, J shed 0 bases, and the junction held 13 bases outside the gene matches. The CDR3 sequence is 19 residues long. Germline CDR1 reads KGHSH; CDR2 reads LQKENI. The CDR3 sequence is CASSKGGSGRFSSYNEQFS. In DNA, the CDR3 is TGTGCCAGCTCAAAAGGTGGTAGCGGGAGGTTTAGCTCCTACAATGAGCAGTTCTCC.

This chain uses TRBV15 with TRBJ2-5; D uncertain. V shed 1 base and J shed 3 bases, with 6 bases lying between them. The CDR3 is 13 residues long. The germline V gene has CDR1 LNHNV and CDR2 YYDKDF (reference sequence). CDR3 nucleotides: TGTGCCACCAGCAGAGGCCAGAAAGAGACCCAGTACTTC. Its translation is CATSRGQKETQYF.

This chain links TRBV12-3 or TRBV12-4 with TRBJ1-2, with TRBD1 as a possible D gene (6 bases). This CDR3 has 12 residues. V shed 6 bases and J shed 11 bases, with 16 bases lying between them. The CDR3 reads CASRQTGTVYTF. The CDR3 DNA is TGTGCCAGCAGACAAACAGGGACGGTATACACCTTC.

In this sample, this clonotype turned up many times. J is TRBJ1-1 and V is TRBV11-2; D gene uncertain. CDR1 is SGHAT and CDR2 is FQNNGV in the germline V gene. The CDR3 totals 14 residues. V lost 5 bases and J 1 base, leaving 11 bases between the germline ends. The CDR3 reads CASSLAAGNTEAFF. The CDR3 region has the DNA TGTGCCAGCAGCCTCGCCGCAGGGAACACTGAAGCTTTCTTT.